The T cell receptor (beta chain) under discussion was sequenced for a study of cytomegalovirus exposure and HLA in healthy donors. Concerning this clone: The antigen is unknown.

A multiplex PCR was run with 60 Vbeta primers and 13 Jbeta primers. TCRdb's copy holds only in-frame clones and misses some; the assay was immunoSEQ multiplex PCR. The sample lists fewer than 95,000 clones, approximately 68% occurring once. V was trimmed by 6 bases and J by 0 bases, leaving 9 bases between them. Germline V lookup: CDR1 MNHNS, CDR2 SASEGT. The CDR3 totals 14 residues. Findings and limits, study-wide: TCR association rates varied by HLA locus in a later analysis, with DRB1 highest and HLA-C lowest. CMV serostatus stood as the only immune exposure information on hand. Rare sequences made up most TCRs, while some public TCRs were found in many donors. Likely technical artifact: a cluster of highly shared sequence variants.

The material sequenced was PBMCs. This chain connects TRBV6-1 to TRBJ1-3, with D hard to call. The source of this sequence is a woman aged 45-65 years in good health and CMV-seropositive. The CDR3 DNA sequence: TGTGCCAGCAGCCAAAAATTCTCTGGAAACACCATATATTTT. Translating it yields CASSQKFSGNTIYF.